The entry below gives a single T cell receptor (beta chain) sequence along with its context. Its cognate antigen has yet to be identified. No much larger clonotype is one base removed from it; base qualities were not supplied. One collaborating source in Seattle enrolled patients while the patients were actively infected and followed the patients over time throughout the course of disease. Collaborating institutions collected whole blood in K2EDTA tubes following their own protocols. For TCRbeta analysis, collaborator samples were shipped as frozen whole blood, as isolated PBMCs, or as DNA extracted from either sample type. The data belong to a study of blood T cell repertoires in COVID-19 (TCRdb year 2020). With respect to the entire study: The collaborator samples originated in the United States, Italy and Spain and spanned the acute and convalescent phases of COVID-19. The material from the prospective study consisted of cDNA or gDNA derived from T cells, B-cell-depleted T cells, or PBMCs. The dataset comprised deeply sampled blood TCRbeta repertoires from subjects exposed to, actively infected with, or recovered from COVID-19. The repertoires were released in a freely available public database meant as a resource for research on the immune response to SARS-CoV-2. The samples were drawn from the first 160 participants of the ongoing ImmuneRACE study and from over 950 subjects provided by 6 global collaborators. Sample metadata almost always included a de-identified subject ID, COVID-19 status, age in years and sex. HLA class I and class II types, where available, came from metadata supplied by the sample provider rather than from assay-based typing.

TCRbeta CDR3 regions were amplified from genomic DNA by means of the immunoSEQ Assay, a bias-controlled multiplex PCR. The original methods were these. The number of nucleated cells in each sample was estimated by amplification of reference gene primers within the assay. To quantify the absolute abundance of each unique TCRbeta CDR3 rearrangement, sequence reads were collapsed and filtered. For each sample, productive Simpson clonality was calculated by taking the square root of Simpson's diversity index across productive rearrangements. In TCRdb, the immuneACCESS table is reduced to in-frame sequences with V and J assigned. These tables do not hold every clone; where another copy was compared, an unresolved V gene accounts for under half, and the others remain unexplained. V, J and clone size reflect that table, while D and trimming were determined from the DNA. The sample includes 250,000 to 300,000 clones, with roughly nine tenths observed a single time. Clones ranked in the top ten supply 9.5% to 15% of the sample.

On the study overall, not on this receptor specifically: Clinical and demographic metadata were provided uncurated, with the amount varying by source and participant.

The sequenced sample was peripheral blood. The clonotype comes from a woman under 40 with COVID-19, enrolled during active disease.

For the CDR3, the sequence is CASSETPGLASDTQYF. Read as DNA, the sequence is TGTGCCAGCAGTGAAACACCGGGACTAGCCTCAGATACGCAGTATTTT. The chain links TRBV6-1 with TRBJ2-3; 9 middle bases align to TRBD2. V has 2 bases trimmed and J has 4 bases trimmed; junction bases matching no gene number 7. The CDR3 covers 16 residues, taking in both the cysteine and the phenylalanine. Just the 48-base CDR3 DNA is kept, in frame starting at base 1. Per the germline V gene, MNHNS is the CDR1 and SASEGT is the CDR2.